These T cell receptor beta chains were read from a single sample in a study of cytomegalovirus exposure and HLA in healthy donors. Sequencing was performed with immunoSEQ multiplex PCR; in TCRdb, only in-frame clones are kept and a portion is missing. Here the sample spans about 200,000 clones, 70% to 90% being singletons. Sequencing was performed on PBMCs. Receptor source: a woman younger than 45 in good health and CMV-seronegative. Both conserved end residues are part of each CDR3. A D gene is named only where the DNA matches it firmly. Some rows mark clone size as missing; the rest say once, few, many or name a class of expanded clone.

>-|TRBV7-9|TRBD1|TRBJ1-3
CASSPLTGGGNTIYF
TGTGCCAGCAGCCCCCTGACAGGGGGAGGAAACACCATATATTTT
>-|TRBV27|TRBD1|TRBJ1-4
CASSPGQGALVEKLFF
TGTGCCAGCAGTCCGGGACAGGGGGCCCTGGTTGAAAAACTGTTTTTT
>few|TRBV6-4|TRBD2|TRBJ2-1
CASSDGSGSYEQFF
TGTGCCAGCAGTGACGGTAGCGGGAGCTATGAGCAGTTCTTC
>-|TRBV7-9|-|TRBJ2-1
CASSSYLALLGNEQFF
TGTGCCAGCAGCTCCTATCTAGCGCTCCTGGGAAATGAGCAGTTCTTC
>-|TRBV2|-|TRBJ1-5
CASSERGGQGEQPQHF
TGTGCCAGCAGTGAAAGGGGGGGGCAGGGCGAGCAGCCCCAGCATTTT
>-|TRBV27|TRBD2|TRBJ2-7
CASSPGLENEQYF
TGTGCCAGCAGTCCGGGACTAGAAAACGAGCAGTACTTC
>-|TRBV7-3|-|TRBJ2-3
CASSLMAGLGDTQYF
TGTGCCAGCAGCTTAATGGCGGGGCTAGGGGATACGCAGTATTTT
>once|TRBV10-1|-|TRBJ2-7
CASSVVRGSEQYF
TGCGCCAGCAGTGTGGTCAGAGGGTCAGAGCAGTACTTC
>-|TRBV6-5|TRBD1|TRBJ2-7
CASSLQQGVSEQYF
TGTGCCAGCAGCCTCCAACAGGGGGTCAGCGAGCAGTACTTC
>-|TRBV7-2|-|TRBJ2-7
CASSQISYEQYF
TGTGCCAGCAGCCAGATCTCCTACGAGCAGTACTTC
>-|TRBV7-8|-|TRBJ2-1
CASSPRETRSNEQFF
TGTGCCAGCAGCCCTCGAGAGACTAGATCGAATGAGCAGTTCTTC
>-|TRBV18|TRBD1|TRBJ2-3
CASSPGTGTDTQYF
TGTGCCAGCTCCCCCGGGACAGGGACAGATACGCAGTATTTT
>-|TRBV5-8|-|TRBJ2-7
CASRKRARYYEQYF
TGTGCCAGCAGAAAGAGGGCCCGATACTACGAGCAGTACTTC
>-|TRBV28|-|TRBJ1-1
CASSLYLRGMNTEAFF
TGTGCCAGCAGTTTATACCTCAGGGGAATGAACACTGAAGCTTTCTTT
>-|TRBV18|TRBD2|TRBJ2-2
CASSPRLAGGPNTGGLFF
TGTGCCAGCTCACCGAGACTAGCGGGAGGCCCGAACACCGGGGGGCTGTTTTTT
>-|TRBV7-9|-|TRBJ2-3
CASTPGVETDTQYF
TGTGCCAGCACCCCAGGGGTTGAGACAGATACGCAGTATTTT
>-|TRBV28|TRBD1|TRBJ1-6
CASSSTGIGFSPLHF
TGTGCCAGCAGTTCGACAGGGATTGGATTTTCACCCCTCCACTTT
>-|TRBV18|TRBD2|TRBJ2-1
CASSQSLGLAGDEQFF
TGTGCCAGCTCACAATCCTTGGGACTAGCGGGAGATGAGCAGTTCTTC
>-|TRBV7-9|TRBD1|TRBJ2-2
CASSLEGQQANTGELFF
TGTGCCAGCAGCTTAGAGGGACAGCAGGCGAACACCGGGGAGCTGTTTTTT
>-|TRBV19|TRBD2|TRBJ2-1
CASSIGSGGNYNEQFF
TGTGCCAGTAGTATAGGTTCGGGAGGAAACTACAATGAGCAGTTCTTC
>-|TRBV9|-|TRBJ2-5
CASSVFQGFQETQYF
TGTGCCAGCAGCGTTTTCCAGGGGTTCCAAGAGACCCAGTACTTC
>few|TRBV5-5|-|TRBJ1-4
CASSDSMNGDEKLFF
TGTGCCAGCAGCGATTCAATGAACGGGGATGAAAAACTGTTTTTT
>-|TRBV28|-|TRBJ2-7
CASSLGDTLSYEQYF
TGTGCCAGCAGTTTAGGGGACACCCTCTCCTACGAGCAGTACTTC
>-|TRBV4-1|TRBD2|TRBJ2-5
CASSLTPLLAGAGAQYF
TGCGCCAGCAGCCTCACCCCCCTACTAGCGGGGGCCGGGGCCCAGTACTTC
>-|TRBV2|-|TRBJ1-3
CASSENGVSGNTIYF
TGTGCCAGCAGTGAAAACGGGGTTAGCGGAAACACCATATATTTT
>-|TRBV6-1|TRBD2|TRBJ2-7
CASRRLAGGRNEQYF
TGTGCCAGCAGACGACTAGCGGGAGGTCGTAACGAGCAGTACTTC
>-|TRBV28|-|TRBJ1-2
CASTPGGGGYTF
TGTGCCAGCACTCCCGGGGGAGGAGGCTACACCTTC
>few|TRBV4-2|TRBD2|TRBJ2-5
CASSQDVSSGLQETQYF
TGTGCCAGCAGCCAAGATGTATCTAGCGGCCTCCAAGAGACCCAGTACTTC
>-|TRBV28|TRBD2|TRBJ2-3
CASSSRLLAGGPRDTQYF
TGTGCCAGCAGCTCCCGCCTGCTAGCGGGGGGGCCTAGGGATACGCAGTATTTT
>-|TRBV13|-|TRBJ2-1
CASSDRDYNEQFF
TGTGCCAGCAGCGACCGGGACTACAATGAGCAGTTCTTC
>-|TRBV28|-|TRBJ2-3
CASSFSLSGTDTQYF
TGTGCCAGCAGTTTTTCTTTATCTGGCACAGATACGCAGTATTTT
>once|TRBV28|TRBD1|TRBJ1-2
CASTTDRDGYTF
TGTGCCAGCACCACAGACAGGGATGGCTACACCTTC
>-|TRBV30|-|TRBJ2-3
CAWSVTSLFLDTQYF
TGTGCCTGGAGTGTAACGAGTTTATTTCTAGATACGCAGTATTTT
>-|TRBV6-6|TRBD1|TRBJ1-2
CASSPQGVTGYTF
TGTGCCAGTTCCCCACAGGGGGTTACTGGCTACACCTTC
>-|TRBV5-6|TRBD1|TRBJ2-4
CASSSRDRGANIQYF
TGTGCCAGCAGCTCCCGGGACAGGGGGGCAAACATTCAGTACTTC
>-|TRBV6-5|-|TRBJ2-1
CASSPAGVEQFF
TGTGCCAGCAGCCCGGCAGGGGTTGAGCAGTTCTTC
>-|TRBV28|-|TRBJ2-7
CASSFLREIYEQYF
TGTGCCAGCAGTTTTTTGCGGGAAATCTACGAGCAGTACTTC
>once|TRBV7-9|-|TRBJ2-7
CASSLVKGEEQYF
TGTGCCAGCAGCTTAGTTAAGGGAGAAGAGCAGTACTTC
>-|TRBV5-5|TRBD1|TRBJ1-2
CASSFTPGTGTYGYTF
TGTGCCAGCAGCTTCACCCCCGGGACAGGAACCTATGGCTACACCTTC
>-|TRBV28|TRBD1|TRBJ1-2
CASSPGQGAGYGYTF
TGTGCCAGCAGTCCCGGACAGGGGGCGGGCTATGGCTACACCTTC